One and the same sample provided the 24 T cell receptor beta chains below, sequenced in a study of cytomegalovirus exposure and HLA in healthy donors. Method: immunoSEQ multiplex PCR; TCRdb's copy keeps in-frame clones and lacks some. Of 90,000 to 110,000 clones in the sample, about 88% were seen once. Sequenced material: PBMCs. The receptors derive from a woman in her late teens or twenties in good health and CMV-seropositive.

The chain couples TRBV9 to TRBJ2-3, with 11 bases lining up with TRBD2. The CDR3 extends over 15 amino acids. Germline-derived CDR1 and CDR2 are SGDLS and YYNGEE. V shed 1 base, J shed 4 bases, and the junction held 2 bases outside the gene matches. DNA of the CDR3: TGTGCCAGCAGCGTACTAGCGGGAGGCCCAGATACGCAGTATTTT. This encodes CASSVLAGGPDTQYF.

The CDR3 loop reads CASSSLGELFF. The CDR3 nucleotides read TGTGCCAGCAGCTCCCTGGGGGAGCTGTTTTTT. The chain links TRBV9 to TRBJ2-2, with D unclear. With 4 bases removed from V and 8 bases from J, the gap between germline ends came to 6 bases. The germline CDR1 and CDR2 sequences are SGDLS and YYNGEE. The length of the CDR3 is 11 residues.

The rearrangement joins TRBV28 to TRBJ1-1; D gene uncertain. Germline V gene lookup returns CDR1 MDHEN and CDR2 SYDVKM. The ends were cut back, 0 bases at V and 0 bases at J, with 8 bases in the middle. The CDR3 spans 15 residues. CDR3 residues: CASSLWSSVNTEAFF. In nucleotides, the CDR3 is TGTGCCAGCAGTTTATGGTCCTCAGTGAACACTGAAGCTTTCTTT.

The chain uses TRBV6-6 and TRBJ2-1; the match to TRBD2 covers 7 bases. V was pared by 7 bases and J by 7 bases, with 10 bases of the junction left unmatched. Germline V lookup: CDR1 MNHNY, CDR2 SVGAGI (reference sequence). This CDR3 spans 14 amino acids. This CDR3 is CASIKGLRGNEQFF. The CDR3 nucleotides read TGTGCCAGCATAAAGGGGTTGCGGGGGAATGAGCAGTTCTTC.

This clone showed up just a few times. This chain links TRBV2 with TRBJ1-5; D ambiguous. Germline loops: CDR1 SNHLY, CDR2 FYNNEI. The CDR3 consists of 14 residues. Deletions cut 3 bases from V and 7 bases from J, with 13 bases between. The CDR3: CASSEDGSGQPQHF. The DNA for the CDR3 is TGTGCCAGCAGTGAGGACGGCTCGGGGCAGCCCCAGCATTTT.

This clone appeared a single time. V is TRBV6-6 and J is TRBJ2-4; no clear D. There are 15 residues in the CDR3. V was trimmed by 4 bases and J by 0 bases, leaving 10 bases between them. Germline V gene data show CDR1 as MNHNY and CDR2 as SVGAGI (reference sequence). The DNA of the CDR3 is TGTGCCAGCAGTTCCCTCGCACTAGCCAAAAACATTCAGTACTTC. This translates into CASSSLALAKNIQYF.

The V and J genes are TRBV2 and TRBJ1-4; the match to TRBD1 covers 8 bases. Germline CDR1 and CDR2: SNHLY and FYNNEI. The CDR3 loop spans 14 amino acids. Trimming at V came to 5 bases and at J to 6 bases, leaving 5 bases not matched to a gene. CDR3 in DNA: TGTGCCAGCAGTACCCAGGGGGCTGATGAAAAACTGTTTTTT. Residues: CASSTQGADEKLFF.

The chain employs TRBV19 and TRBJ1-1; 7 bases align to TRBD1. The germline CDR1 and CDR2 sequences are LNHDA and SQIVND (reference sequence). This CDR3 region has 14 residues. V lost 4 bases, J lost 0 bases, and 2 bases stayed unmatched. The CDR3 here is CASSRTGMNTEAFF. CDR3 coding DNA: TGTGCCAGTAGTAGGACAGGTATGAACACTGAAGCTTTCTTT.

This sequence joins TRBV18 and TRBJ1-1, with TRBD1 matching over 7 bases. Per germline, CDR1 KGHSH and CDR2 LQKENI. The CDR3 has 15 residues. The V and J ends lost 4 bases and 3 bases, in that order; junction bases with no gene match: 8. DNA for the CDR3: TGTGCCAGCTCACAACTCAGGGGGTTCGACACTGAAGCTTTCTTT. This encodes CASSQLRGFDTEAFF.

The chain uses TRBV7-3 and TRBJ1-2; 8 nucleotides agree with TRBD1. Trimming cost V 5 bases and J 0 bases; bases outside gene matches: 5. The CDR3 covers 15 residues. Germline-derived CDR1 and CDR2 are SGHTA and FQGTGA. CDR3 bases: TGTGCCAGCAGCCCCCAGGGGGCGTCTAACTATGGCTACACCTTC. Encoded protein: CASSPQGASNYGYTF.

This clone turned up a few times. The gene calls are TRBV7-3 and TRBJ2-3, with D perhaps matching TRBD2 (7 bases). The V and J ends lost 1 base and 4 bases respectively, with 15 bases between them. Germline V gene data show CDR1 as SGHTA and CDR2 as FQGTGA. CDR3 length: 16 residues. The CDR3 DNA reads TGTGCCAGCAGCTTAATCGGGGGGCGGAAGGCAGATACGCAGTATTTT. This encodes CASSLIGGRKADTQYF.

CDR3 sequence (DNA): TGTGCCTGGAGTGTAAAACAGGGCGCTGAAAAACTGTTTTTT. Amino acid sequence: CAWSVKQGAEKLFF. The chain carries TRBV30 and TRBJ1-4, with D possibly TRBD1 on 6 matching bases. CDR3 length: 14 amino acids. Germline assignment: CDR1 GTSNPN and CDR2 SVGIG (reference sequence). Trimming left V 0 bases short and J 7 bases short, with 12 bases between.

V and J are TRBV6-5 and TRBJ1-4; D call uncertain. The V gene's germline CDR1 is MNHEY and CDR2 SVGAGI. Trimming left V 5 bases short and J 8 bases short, with 12 bases between. The CDR3 is 13 amino acids. DNA for the CDR3: TGTGCCAGCAGTCGGGGAGGAAGCGAAAAACTGTTTTTT. Amino acids: CASSRGGSEKLFF.

The V gene is TRBV27, the J gene TRBJ2-3, with D uncertain. V was cut by 1 base and J by 6 bases, with 14 bases left in between. The germline CDR1 and CDR2 sequences are MNHEY and SMNVEV (reference sequence). This CDR3 comprises 15 residues. The DNA for the CDR3 is TGTGCCAGCAGTTTATATCCAGTGGCCGATGATACGCAGTATTTT. This encodes CASSLYPVADDTQYF.

This chain links TRBV10-2 with TRBJ2-1, with 11 bases that match TRBD1. J lost 7 bases, V lost 7 bases, and 3 bases had no gene match. Germline-derived CDR1 and CDR2 are WSHSY and SAAADI. This CDR3 is 13 amino acids long. The CDR3 sequence is CASTGTGGNEQFF. The CDR3 DNA reads as TGCGCCAGCACTGGGACAGGGGGTAATGAGCAGTTCTTC.

The chain recombines TRBV2 with TRBJ1-5; 8 nucleotides match TRBD1. Unmatched junction bases numbered 6, after V lost 5 bases and J lost 6 bases. This CDR3 has 14 amino acids. Per the germline V gene, CDR1 is SNHLY and CDR2 is FYNNEI. CDR3 coding DNA: TGTGCCAGCAGTCAGGCCGACAGGGGTCAGCCCCAGCATTTT. As protein: CASSQADRGQPQHF.

CDR3 residues: CASSQGAMGRTQYF. The DNA for the CDR3 is TGTGCCAGCAGCCAGGGGGCCATGGGGAGGACCCAGTACTTC. The V call is TRBV7-9, the J call TRBJ2-5; 8 nucleotides line up with TRBD1. This CDR3 has 14 residues. With 5 bases clipped from V and 7 bases from J, the junction kept 9 bases outside the gene matches. Germline V lookup: CDR1 SEHNR, CDR2 FQNEAQ (reference sequence).

The chain is built from TRBV5-6 and TRBJ2-5; no clear D gene. This CDR3 comprises 14 residues. CDR1 SGHDT and CDR2 YYEEEE come from the germline V gene. Trimming took off 4 bases at V and 4 bases at J, with 14 bases between the two ends. The CDR3 DNA reads TGTGCCAGCAGCCCGACCCTAGACTTAGAGACCCAGTACTTC. It translates to CASSPTLDLETQYF.

V is TRBV4-1 and J is TRBJ1-1; D is ambiguous. The CDR3 length is 14 residues. The germline CDR1 and CDR2 sequences are MGHRA and YSYEKL. V lost 1 base to trimming and J lost 1 base, with 7 bases between them. The CDR3 loop is CASSQGRENTEAFF. CDR3 coding DNA: TGCGCCAGCAGCCAAGGACGGGAGAACACTGAAGCTTTCTTT.

The chain joins TRBV27 to TRBJ2-7, with 11 bases fitting TRBD2. Germline V gene data show CDR1 as MNHEY and CDR2 as SMNVEV (reference sequence). This CDR3 has 16 amino acids. The V segment lost 5 bases and the J segment 1 base; nucleotides outside the gene matches: 7. CDR3 DNA sequence: TGTGCCAGCAGTCCCGGGACTAGCGGTGGTTCCTACGAGCAGTACTTC. It encodes CASSPGTSGGSYEQYF.

The V and J genes are TRBV18 and TRBJ1-1; 9 bases agree with TRBD1. The CDR3 runs to 15 residues. V shed 6 bases and J 5 bases; nucleotides not matched to a gene: 10. Germline V gene data show CDR1 as KGHSH and CDR2 as LQKENI. CDR3 region: CASSRGPGQGTEAFF. The DNA of the CDR3 is TGTGCCAGCTCGCGCGGACCGGGACAGGGTACTGAAGCTTTCTTT.

The V gene is TRBV2, the J gene TRBJ2-1, with 9 positions matching TRBD1. Germline loops: CDR1 SNHLY, CDR2 FYNNEI. V trimming: 3 bases; J trimming: 4 bases; junction bases outside the gene matches: 4. CDR3 length: 15 residues. DNA for the CDR3: TGTGCCAGCAGTGAGGGGACAGGGATTTACAATGAGCAGTTCTTC. It translates to CASSEGTGIYNEQFF. The variable domain in full, with the rest retrieved from reference TRBV2 and TRBJ2-1, is EPEVTQTPSHQVTQMGQEVILRCVPISNHLYFYWYRQILGQKVEFLVSFYNNEISEKSEIFDDQFSVERPDGSNFTLKIRSTKLEDSAMYFCASSEGTGIYNEQFFGPGTRLTVL.

This chain uses TRBV28 with TRBJ2-7; D not resolved. The CDR3 covers 13 residues. The germline CDR1 and CDR2 sequences are MDHEN and SYDVKM. V lost 3 bases and J 5 bases, leaving 11 bases between the germline ends. This CDR3 is CASSLEPADEQYF. The CDR3 bases are TGTGCCAGCAGTTTGGAGCCCGCGGACGAGCAGTACTTC.

The chain has TRBV28 and TRBJ1-2, with a weak D call TRBD1 (6 bases). With 11 bases removed from V and 4 bases from J, the gap between germline ends came to 14 bases. The germline V gene has CDR1 MDHEN and CDR2 SYDVKM. The CDR3 spans 12 residues. The CDR3 DNA sequence: TGTGCCGTCGGACAGTTACTCTATGGCTACACCTTC. This sequence encodes CAVGQLLYGYTF.